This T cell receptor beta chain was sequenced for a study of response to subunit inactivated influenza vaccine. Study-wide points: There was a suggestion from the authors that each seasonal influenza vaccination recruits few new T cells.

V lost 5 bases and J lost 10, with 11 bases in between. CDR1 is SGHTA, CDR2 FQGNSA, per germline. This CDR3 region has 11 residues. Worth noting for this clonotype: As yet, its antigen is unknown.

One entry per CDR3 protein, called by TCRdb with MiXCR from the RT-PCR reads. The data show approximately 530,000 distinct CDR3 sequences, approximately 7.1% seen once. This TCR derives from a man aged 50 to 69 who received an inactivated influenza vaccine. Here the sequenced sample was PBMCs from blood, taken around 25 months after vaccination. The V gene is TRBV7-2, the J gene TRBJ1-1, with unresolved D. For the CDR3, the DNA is TGTGCCAGCAGCAATCCCGAAGTAGCTTTCTTT. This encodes CASSNPEVAFF.